This T cell receptor beta chain was sequenced in a study of shared clonotypes between healthy human individuals. Terminally differentiated effector memory CD45RA+ cells were excluded from the naive CD8 cells, which were CD45RO-negative and positively selected for CCR7. Some clones are missing from TCRdb's copy, which holds only in-frame ones; the method was immunoSEQ multiplex PCR. Of about 580,000 clones in the sample, roughly 98% were seen once. General study results and limits: Generally, estimated richness proved larger in naive subsets than it did in memory subsets.

Comments on this clone: The antigen remains unidentified.

The receptor's source is a young man in good health. Sequenced sample: naive CD8+ T cells sorted from blood.

The CDR3 loop is CASSSRTGLGANVLTF. The CDR3 coding sequence is TGTGCCAGCAGTTCTCGAACAGGTCTGGGGGCCAACGTCCTGACTTTC. The rearrangement uses TRBV28 and TRBJ2-6, with D tentatively TRBD1 (5 bases). V shed 4 bases and J shed 4 bases, with 14 bases lying between them. The CDR3 is 16 amino acids. Germline values: CDR1 MDHEN, CDR2 SYDVKM.